Following are 9 T cell receptor beta chains from one sample sequenced in a study of blood T cell repertoires in COVID-19. Measured with immunoSEQ multiplex PCR; TCRdb has only the in-frame clones, and not every one. The profile shows roughly 200,000 clones, approximately 86% of them singletons. Material for sequencing was peripheral blood. All receptors come from a man aged 55-75 years with acute or convalescent COVID-19.

This clone was recorded only once. The CDR3 coding sequence is TGTGCCAGCAGAACCGACAGCGTGAACACTGAAGCTTTCTTT. Residues: CASRTDSVNTEAFF. The chain recombines TRBV7-3 with TRBJ1-1, with D possibly TRBD1 on 5 matching bases. Trimming left V 6 bases short and J 0 bases short, with 11 bases between. This CDR3 has 14 amino acids. CDR1 and CDR2 (germline): SGHTA, FQGTGA.

The gene calls are TRBV25-1 and TRBJ1-4; TRBD1 is a possible D gene (5 bases). From germline, CDR1 is MGHDK and CDR2 SYGVNS. Trimming left V 1 base short and J 8 bases short, with 14 bases between. This CDR3 has 15 residues. The CDR3 reads CASSESGRVNEKLFF. CDR3 nucleotide sequence: TGTGCCAGCAGTGAATCTGGCAGGGTCAACGAAAAACTGTTTTTT.

This chain uses TRBV11-2 with TRBJ1-6; no reliable D call. Germline V CDR1 and CDR2: SGHAT, FQNNGV. The CDR3 has 17 residues. The ends were cut back, 2 bases at V and 7 bases at J, with 18 bases in the middle. The CDR3 loop reads CASSLLSRWEKNSPLHF. DNA of the CDR3: TGTGCCAGCAGCTTATTATCCCGGTGGGAGAAGAATTCACCCCTCCACTTT.

V usage is TRBV5-4 and J usage is TRBJ2-7, with 7 positions matching TRBD1. The ends lost 2 bases at V and 1 base at J; junction bases unmatched: 6. CDR3 length: 15 amino acids. Germline V lookup: CDR1 SGHNT, CDR2 YYREEE (reference sequence). CDR3 in amino acids: CASSFGTAPSYEQYF. CDR3 coding DNA: TGTGCCAGCAGCTTCGGGACAGCACCATCCTACGAGCAGTACTTC.

This clone has a single count. The chain carries TRBV9 and TRBJ2-3, with D possibly being TRBD1 (5 bases). Germline lookup yields CDR1 SGDLS and CDR2 YYNGEE. Trimming stripped 3 bases from V and 6 bases from J, with 14 bases between. This CDR3 spans 14 amino acids. CDR3 nucleotide sequence: TGTGCCAGCAGCGCCCCCACTCAGGGTGATACGCAGTATTTT. This encodes CASSAPTQGDTQYF.

Here the CDR3 reads CASSLVSGGANEKLFF. The CDR3 DNA follows: TGTGCCAGCAGCTTAGTGTCAGGAGGAGCTAATGAAAAACTGTTTTTT. The V and J genes are TRBV7-9 and TRBJ1-4; D not resolved. The germline V and J ends were trimmed by 1 base and 3 bases, with 12 bases remaining between them. This CDR3 contains 16 residues. The germline V gene encodes CDR1 SEHNR and CDR2 FQNEAQ (reference sequence).

J is TRBJ1-1 and V is TRBV5-4; D remains unclear. The length of the CDR3 is 13 residues. CDR1 is SGHNT, CDR2 YYREEE, per germline (reference sequence). Trimming shortened V by 2 bases and J by 0 bases, and 5 bases separated the two germline ends. In DNA, the CDR3 is TGTGCCAGCAGCTTTGGCCTGAACACTGAAGCTTTCTTT. This translates into CASSFGLNTEAFF.

This clone occurred many times. The chain employs TRBV19 and TRBJ2-1; D may be TRBD2 (6 bases). CDR3 length: 21 residues. Germline V lookup: CDR1 LNHDA, CDR2 SQIVND (reference sequence). Trimming removed 5 bases at V and 1 base at J, with 30 bases between. The CDR3 is CASSQKTGTQRNWASYNEQFF. CDR3 DNA sequence: TGTGCCAGTAGTCAGAAAACCGGGACTCAGCGTAATTGGGCGTCCTACAATGAGCAGTTCTTC.

V and J are TRBV5-4 and TRBJ2-1; a weak D match, TRBD2 (6 bases). The CDR3 loop spans 13 amino acids. The germline V gene encodes CDR1 SGHNT and CDR2 YYREEE (reference sequence). V was pared by 4 bases and J by 8 bases, with 13 bases between. The CDR3: CASSPPTRDEQFF. For the CDR3, the DNA is TGTGCCAGCAGCCCACCGACTAGAGATGAGCAGTTCTTC.